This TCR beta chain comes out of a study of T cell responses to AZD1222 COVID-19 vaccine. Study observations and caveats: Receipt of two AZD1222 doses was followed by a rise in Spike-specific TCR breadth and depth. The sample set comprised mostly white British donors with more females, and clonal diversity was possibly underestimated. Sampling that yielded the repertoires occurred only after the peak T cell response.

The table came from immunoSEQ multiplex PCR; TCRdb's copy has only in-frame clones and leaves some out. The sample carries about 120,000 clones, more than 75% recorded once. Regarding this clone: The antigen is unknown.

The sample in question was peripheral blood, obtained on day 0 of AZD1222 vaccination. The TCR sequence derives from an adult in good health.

This CDR3 reads CASSQAHILNEQFF. The CDR3 DNA sequence: TGTGCCAGCAGCCAAGCTCATATCCTCAATGAGCAGTTCTTC. The chain joins TRBV3-1 (or the pseudogene TRBV3-2) to TRBJ2-1; D is ambiguous. Germline V CDR1 and CDR2: LGHDT, YNNKEL (reference sequence). CDR3 length: 14 residues. The V end was cut by 1 base, the J end by 6 bases, with 10 bases between.